The 6 T cell receptor beta chains below all came from one sample that was sequenced in a study of T cells in Graves' hyperthyroidism and ophthalmopathy. RNA transcripts served as the template for amplifying TCR beta CDR3 regions. The HTBI primer set was used in a first-round RT-PCR of the TCR CDR3. TCRdb reprocessed the multiplex PCR reads via MiXCR and lists one record per CDR3 protein. The table shows around 300,000 distinct CDR3 sequences, with about an eighth occurring only once. The material sequenced was blood. Receptors originate from a middle-aged woman with Graves' hyperthyroidism.

This clonotype was counted a few times. It may be a read error: a sequence one base away is much more abundant. This chain uses TRBV11-3 with TRBJ2-1; D gene uncertain. CDR1 is SGHNT and CDR2 is YENEEA in the germline V gene. Trimming stripped 0 bases from V and 9 bases from J, with 9 bases between. There are 13 residues in the CDR3. Here the CDR3 DNA reads TGTGCCAGCAGCTTAGAGTCAGCAGGTGAGCAGTTCTTC. Translating gives CASSLESAGEQFF.

The V and J genes are TRBV19 and TRBJ2-6, with no clear D. CDR3 length: 16 residues. CDR1 and CDR2 from the germline V gene are LNHDA and SQIVND (reference sequence). Deletions cut 3 bases from V and 0 bases from J, with 9 bases between. For the CDR3, the DNA is TGTGCCAGTAGTATTGACGGCACCTCTGGGGCCAACGTCCTGACTTTC. It is translated as CASSIDGTSGANVLTF.

This clonotype appeared many times. The rearrangement uses TRBV2 and TRBJ2-1; 9 nucleotides agree with TRBD2. Germline-derived CDR1 and CDR2 are SNHLY and FYNNEI. The CDR3 extends over 15 amino acids. The ends lost 5 bases at V and 6 bases at J; junction bases unmatched: 8. The CDR3 loop reads CASSLSGRIVNEQFF. The CDR3 DNA sequence: TGTGCCAGCAGTTTGAGCGGGAGGATTGTCAATGAGCAGTTCTTC.

This clonotype was counted many times. The V call is TRBV7-8, the J call TRBJ1-5; 7 bases are shared with TRBD1. Losses at the gene ends were 5 bases for V and 5 bases for J; bases not matched to a gene: 6. The germline V gene has CDR1 SGHVS and CDR2 FQNEAQ. This CDR3 is 14 amino acids long. The CDR3 is CASSHGTAYQPQHF. CDR3 nucleotides: TGTGCCAGCAGCCACGGGACAGCCTATCAGCCCCAGCATTTT. The entire variable domain, with the rest obtained from reference TRBV7-8 and TRBJ1-5, is as follows: GAGVSQSPRYKVAKRGQDVALRCDPISGHVSLFWYQQALGQGPEFLTYFQNEAQLDKSGLPSDRFFAERPEGSVSTLKIQRTQQEDSAVYLCASSHGTAYQPQHFGDGTRLSIL.

This clonotype has more than one count but fewer than ten. V and J are TRBV7-2 and TRBJ2-2; 8 positions match TRBD2. Germline V lookup: CDR1 SGHTA, CDR2 FQGNSA. CDR3 length: 16 amino acids. Trimming took 1 base from V and 6 from J; bases not matched to a gene: 7. In DNA, the CDR3 is TGTGCCAGCAGCTTAGGTCGGACTAGCCTCCCCGGGGAGCTGTTTTTT. This gives the protein CASSLGRTSLPGELFF.

There are many counts of this clonotype. The chain carries TRBV3-1 and TRBJ1-1, with 7 nucleotides matching TRBD1. The CDR3 length is 13 residues. V lost 7 bases and J lost 6; bases outside the gene matches: 8. Germline V gives CDR1 LGHDT, CDR2 YNNKEL (reference sequence). The CDR3 region is CASKEGASPEAFF. CDR3 in DNA: TGTGCCAGCAAGGAGGGGGCTTCCCCTGAAGCTTTCTTT.